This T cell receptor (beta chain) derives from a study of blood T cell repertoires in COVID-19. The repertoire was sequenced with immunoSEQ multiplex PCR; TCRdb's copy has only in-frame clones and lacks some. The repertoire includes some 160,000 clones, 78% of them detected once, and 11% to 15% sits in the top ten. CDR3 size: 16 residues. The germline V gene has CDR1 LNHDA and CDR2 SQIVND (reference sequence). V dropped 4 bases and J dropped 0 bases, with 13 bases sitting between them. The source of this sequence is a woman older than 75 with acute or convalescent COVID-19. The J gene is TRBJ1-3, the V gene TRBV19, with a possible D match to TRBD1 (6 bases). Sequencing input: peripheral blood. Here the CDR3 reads CASSTTGTVSGNTIYF. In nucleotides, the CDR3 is TGTGCCAGTAGTACAACAGGGACGGTCTCTGGAAACACCATATATTTT.